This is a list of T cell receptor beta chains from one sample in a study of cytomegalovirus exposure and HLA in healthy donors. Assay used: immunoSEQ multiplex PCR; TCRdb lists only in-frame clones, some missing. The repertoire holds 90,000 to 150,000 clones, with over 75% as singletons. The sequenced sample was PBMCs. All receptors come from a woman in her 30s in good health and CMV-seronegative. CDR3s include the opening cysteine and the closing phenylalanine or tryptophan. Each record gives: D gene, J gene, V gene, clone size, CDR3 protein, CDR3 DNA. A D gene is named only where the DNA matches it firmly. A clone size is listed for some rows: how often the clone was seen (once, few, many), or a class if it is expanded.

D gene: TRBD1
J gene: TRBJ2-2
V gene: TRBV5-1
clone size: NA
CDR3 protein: CASSYTTRQGAGRAGELFF
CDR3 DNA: TGCGCCAGCAGTTATACTACTCGACAGGGGGCAGGTCGGGCCGGGGAGCTGTTTTTT

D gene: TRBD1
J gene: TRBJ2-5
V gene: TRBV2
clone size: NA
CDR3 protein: CASTRDRGEETQYF
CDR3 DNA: TGTGCCAGCACCCGGGACAGGGGGGAAGAGACCCAGTACTTC

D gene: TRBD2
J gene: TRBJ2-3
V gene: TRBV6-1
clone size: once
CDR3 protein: CASSVLADITDTQYF
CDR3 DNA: TGTGCCAGCAGTGTACTAGCGGATATCACAGATACGCAGTATTTT

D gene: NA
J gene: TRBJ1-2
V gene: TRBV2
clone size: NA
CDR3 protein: CASSTGISPGGYTF
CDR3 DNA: TGTGCCAGCAGTACAGGGATTTCCCCGGGCGGCTACACCTTC

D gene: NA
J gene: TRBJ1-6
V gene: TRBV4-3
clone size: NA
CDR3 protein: CASSQEGGGGMWNSPLHF
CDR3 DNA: TGCGCCAGCAGCCAAGAGGGGGGTGGGGGAATGTGGAATTCACCCCTCCACTTT

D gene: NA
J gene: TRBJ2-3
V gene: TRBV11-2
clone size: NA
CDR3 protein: CASSSTMGTDTQYF
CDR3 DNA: TGTGCCAGCAGTTCAACAATGGGCACAGATACGCAGTATTTT

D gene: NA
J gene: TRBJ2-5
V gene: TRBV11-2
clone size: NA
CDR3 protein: CASSLVTNSETQYF
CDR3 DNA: TGTGCCAGCAGCTTAGTAACTAATTCTGAGACCCAGTACTTC

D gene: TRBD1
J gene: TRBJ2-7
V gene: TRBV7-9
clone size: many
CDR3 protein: CASSSVMGQSYEQYF
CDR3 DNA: TGTGCCAGCAGCTCGGTAATGGGACAGTCCTACGAGCAGTACTTC

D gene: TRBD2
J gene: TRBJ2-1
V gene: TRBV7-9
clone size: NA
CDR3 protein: CASIYGGNEQFF
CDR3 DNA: TGTGCCAGCATTTACGGGGGGAATGAGCAGTTCTTC

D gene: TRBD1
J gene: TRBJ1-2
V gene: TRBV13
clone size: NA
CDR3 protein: CASSSLRDRAELNGYTF
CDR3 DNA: TGTGCCAGCAGCTCTCTCCGGGACAGGGCTGAATTAAATGGCTACACCTTC

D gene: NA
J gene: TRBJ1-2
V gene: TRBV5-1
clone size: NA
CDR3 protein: CASSNVGALSYGYTF
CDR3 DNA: TGTGCCAGCAGCAACGTAGGAGCTCTAAGCTATGGCTACACCTTC

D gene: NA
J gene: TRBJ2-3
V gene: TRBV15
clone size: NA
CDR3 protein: CATSPGYTQYF
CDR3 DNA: TGTGCCACCAGCCCCGGTTATACGCAGTATTTT